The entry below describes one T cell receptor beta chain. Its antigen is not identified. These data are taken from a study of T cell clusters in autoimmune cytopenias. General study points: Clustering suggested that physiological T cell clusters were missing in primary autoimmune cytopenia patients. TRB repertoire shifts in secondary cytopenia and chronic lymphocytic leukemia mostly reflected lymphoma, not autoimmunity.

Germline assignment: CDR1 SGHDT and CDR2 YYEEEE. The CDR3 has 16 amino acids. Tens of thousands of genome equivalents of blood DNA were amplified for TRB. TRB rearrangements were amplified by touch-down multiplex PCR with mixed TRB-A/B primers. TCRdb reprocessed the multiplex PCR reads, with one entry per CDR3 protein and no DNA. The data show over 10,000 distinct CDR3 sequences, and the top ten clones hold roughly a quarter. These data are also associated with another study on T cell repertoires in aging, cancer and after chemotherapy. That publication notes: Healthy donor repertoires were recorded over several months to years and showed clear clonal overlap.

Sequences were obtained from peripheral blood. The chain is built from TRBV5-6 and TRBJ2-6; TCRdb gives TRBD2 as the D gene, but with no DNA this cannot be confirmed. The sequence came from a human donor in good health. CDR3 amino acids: CASSPGLAEGANVLTF.